The present T cell receptor (beta chain) was sequenced within a study of shared clonotypes between healthy human individuals (dated by TCRdb to about 2020). Regarding the study in general: The cohort included three men and two women between 18 and 49 years of age. To estimate repertoire size and how much clonotypes are shared between individuals, the study performed deep sequencing of blood TCR repertoires from about five healthy adults. Leukapheresis yielded between about 0.94 and 8.9 billion PBMCs per donor. To increase sequencing depth and limit assay-specific biases, TCR repertoire library preparation and sequencing were carried out by different laboratories using diverse techniques. For each donor, CD4 naive and CD4 memory were each run on three plates, CD8 naive on two plates, and CD8 memory on one plate.

Spanning cysteine to phenylalanine, the CDR3 consists of 15 amino acids. CDR3 DNA only is kept here, 45 bases in frame from base 1. Trimming takes 3 bases from V and 0 bases from J, and the germline ends sit 9 bases apart. The germline V gene (reference sequence) sets CDR1 to MNHEY and CDR2 to SMNVEV. What the work shows at the level of the full study, not this receptor alone: Only blood was sampled, and tissue TCR repertoires likely differ from those in blood. Even with the large sequencing depth, rarefaction of the sorted-subset datasets indicated that sequencing was incomplete. Pairwise subsampling indicated that sequencing depth was expected to affect the degree of clonotype sharing among donors. Naive subsets generally had larger estimated clonotype richness than memory subsets did. Because the study included a small number of donors, the genetic and exposure-history diversity represented was limited. Compared with non-shared clonotypes, the clonotypes found in all four sorted-subset donors had higher generation probabilities. Across several donors, roughly 5% of naive CD4, approximately 3.6% of naive CD8, under 2.5% of memory CD4, and about 0.44% of memory CD8 clonotypes were shared.

With respect to this clone: Its recognized antigen is unknown. No clone much larger than this one lies a single base away; base qualities are absent.

TCR CDR3 regions were amplified from genomic DNA by multiplex PCR using the deep immunoSEQ assay. Genomic DNA extracted from each cell subset was distributed evenly over all wells of several immunoSEQ 96-well plates, and each plate served as one replicate. For sorted subsets, about 0.2 ug genomic DNA, equal to tens of thousands of T cell genomes, was loaded into each replicate PCR. Purified libraries were measured with a Qubit 3.0 fluorometer, size-checked on a Bioanalyzer 2100, and measured again with the KAPA Library Quantification kit. A separate single-read 150-cycle Illumina NextSeq 550 flow cell was used to sequence each immunoSEQ 96-well plate. As for how the authors treated the data: Because the immunoSEQ output included only junctional sequences and no quality scores, the filtering could not be the same as the filtering used for full-length reads. Sequences were annotated with PyIR, a Python wrapper for IgBLAST v1.9, using IMGT germline references to assign V/J genes and CDR3. Reads with weak V/J assignments (E-value above 1e-6), missing CDR3, stop codons, out-of-frame junctions, or ambiguous translated residues were removed. V3J clonotypes were defined as sequences sharing the same inferred V gene, J gene, and CDR3 amino acid sequence. Percentage overlap between repertoires was calculated by dividing the number of shared unique clonotypes by the size of the smaller repertoire. RTK rarefaction, the Chao1 estimator, and Recon v2.1 estimates of unobserved clonotypes were used to assess repertoire richness. Generation probabilities were computed with OLGA for all TCRbeta clonotypes obtained by the gDNA method from a few donors. Not all clones reach the TCRdb copy of this immuneACCESS table, which keeps in-frame sequences only. Checked studies attribute under half of the gap to unresolved V genes and leave the rest unexplained. V and J calls and clone size are copied from that table; D and trimming were computed from the DNA. Counted in this sample were around 1,900,000 clones; approximately 92% of them appeared once. The top ten clones comprise around 1.7% of the sample.

CD8 naive samples consisted of CD45RO-negative cells that were positively selected for CCR7, yielding a CD45RA+CCR7+ population without TemRA cells. Healthy HIV-negative adults with no recently reported acute infections or vaccinations were included as donors. Every donor was a Caucasian adult living in Nashville, Tennessee, USA. Blood was obtained by leukapheresis, after which PBMCs were separated by Ficoll-Histopaque density gradient centrifugation and cryopreserved in liquid nitrogen vapor phase. Analytical flow cytometry was used to check the purity and quantity of every magnetically sorted T cell population. Each sorted fraction had its genomic DNA isolated and then quantified by UV absorbance on a Nanodrop 2000c.

This TCR was recovered from a young man in good health. Some clones in this sample may be carry-over from other donors' samples. Material: naive CD8+ T cells from PBMCs. What the cell subset or site label conveys for this sample: CD45RA+CCR7+. Recombination connected TRBV27 to TRBJ2-1; TRBD2 is a weak D gene call, 5 bases matching. The sequenced DNA is TGTGCCAGCAGTTTTCCCGGGGTCTCCTACAATGAGCAGTTCTTC. This encodes CASSFPGVSYNEQFF.